This T cell receptor beta chain was captured by sequencing in a study of graft-versus-host responses after intestinal transplantation (dated by TCRdb to about 2021). Regarding the complete study: Multivisceral, liver-intestinal, or isolated intestinal transplants were received by the recipients. Of the roughly 24 intestinal transplant recipients enrolled in the cohort, one of whom was a retransplant, a few patients without pretransplant specimens were excluded. Every recipient was given anti-thymocyte globulin induction, followed by roughly 3 years of maintenance tacrolimus and steroids. To identify alloreactive clones, pre-transplant mixed lymphocyte reaction products were sequenced and then compared with unstimulated pre-transplant donor and recipient T cells. Donor T cell macrochimerism was defined as a peak of at least 4% donor T cells among recipient peripheral blood mononuclear cells. Rather than going through the commercial service, samples from a few later patients were sequenced in-house on an Illumina MiSeq and processed with MiXCR. After intestinal transplantation, graft-versus-host and host-versus-graft alloreactive T cell clones were followed in the graft, circulation and bone marrow using bulk TCR-beta CDR3 sequencing.

Sample time point, as interpreted from the label and publication: cells obtained before transplantation from donor or recipient. CD3+CD4+ and CD3+CD8+ populations were FACS-sorted from unstimulated pre-transplant donor and recipient cells taken from spleen or lymph nodes. In regard to this clone: This clone's antigen is unknown. One base away there is no much larger clone; base qualities are not given.

The library was produced with the immunoSEQ multiplex PCR assay. For most patients, genomic DNA was isolated using the Qiagen DNeasy Blood and Tissue Kit and was shipped frozen to Adaptive Biotechnologies for TCR sequencing. For most patients, high-throughput TCR-beta CDR3 sequencing of genomic DNA was performed by Adaptive Biotechnologies. The published analysis was carried out like this. Adaptive's ImmunoSEQ software supplied the TCR sequencing data for 15 to 20 patients, while MiXCR and VDJtools were used to process a few other patients. To correct CD4 versus CD8 sorting errors, any sequence found in both subsets at a frequency ratio below 5:1 was removed. CDR3 nucleotide sequences shared between donor and recipient were removed because their origin could not be assigned. To count as alloreactive, a clone needed at least 2-fold expansion over unstimulated cells and a minimum CFSE-low frequency of 0.002% (template counts) or 0.001% (read counts). Clones detected in sequenced pre-transplant spleen, lymph node, or MLR CFSE-low populations of the donor or recipient were defined as mappable. The cumulative frequency of alloreactive clones was calculated as a percentage of all sequences, weighted by copy number. TCRdb limited this immuneACCESS table to in-frame rearrangements with V and J called. A share of clones is missing; checked studies link under half to unresolved V genes, and the rest is unexplained. V, J and clone size are those of that table, while D and trimming were read from the DNA. This sample is represented by around 97,000 clones; roughly 93% of them were singletons. The biggest ten clones account for 1% to 1.5% of the sample.

Points the paper makes about the study in general: High GvH to HvG T cell clonal ratios were observed in the allografts of patients with donor T cell macrochimerism. GvH clones turned up in recipient bone marrow, with some appearing earlier in ileal mucosa or blood, a pattern consistent with an intestinal mucosal origin. The conclusions were limited by the relatively low number and heterogeneity of the intestinal transplant patients. Early after transplant, peak levels of circulating GvH clones were associated with declines in HvG clones.

Including cysteine and phenylalanine, the CDR3 has 14 amino acids. The only DNA kept is the CDR3, 42 bases in frame from the first base. According to the germline V gene (reference sequence), CDR1 reads MNHEY and CDR2 reads SMNVEV. V loses 3 bases at its end and J loses 2 bases; junction bases beyond the gene matches: 3. The chain is made from TRBV27 and TRBJ1-2; 7 nucleotides in the junction match TRBD1. The source was unstimulated CD8+ T cells sorted from spleen or lymph node cells, collected before intestinal transplant. The receptor was isolated from a human donor who received an intestinal transplant. The CDR3 protein: CASSLQTGNYGYTF. DNA sequence: TGTGCCAGCAGTTTGCAGACAGGGAACTATGGCTACACCTTC.